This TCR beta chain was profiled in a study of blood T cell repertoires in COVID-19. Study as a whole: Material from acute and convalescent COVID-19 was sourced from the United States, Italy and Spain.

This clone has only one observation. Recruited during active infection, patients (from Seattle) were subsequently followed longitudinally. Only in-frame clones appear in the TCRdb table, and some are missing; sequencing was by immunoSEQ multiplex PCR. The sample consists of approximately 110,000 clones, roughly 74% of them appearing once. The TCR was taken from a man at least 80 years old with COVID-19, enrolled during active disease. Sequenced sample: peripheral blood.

In DNA form, the CDR3 reads TGTGCCATCAGCACCGGGAGCACTGAAGCTTTCTTT. Translating it yields CAISTGSTEAFF. The rearrangement links TRBV10-3 to TRBJ1-1; D ambiguous. Trimming cost V 6 bases and J 4 bases, with 9 bases left between them. CDR3 length: 12 amino acids. Germline CDR1 and CDR2: ENHRY and SYGVKD.